This TCR beta chain was sequenced in a study of blood T cell repertoires in COVID-19. Study background: The analysed material was cDNA or gDNA that came from T cells, B-cell-depleted T cells, or PBMCs.

CDR3 length equals 13 residues. From germline, CDR1 is SSHAT and CDR2 FNYEAQ (reference sequence). Participant ages covered about 18 to 89 years across 25 or so US areas. This clone was detected only once. An end of the junction does not agree with germline; a read error may underlie this. The repertoire was sequenced with immunoSEQ multiplex PCR; TCRdb's copy has only in-frame clones and lacks some. The sample has around 390,000 clones, just under 90% seen once. This TCR came from a woman in her 50s who had recovered from COVID-19. The sample taken for sequencing was PBMCs or T cells enriched from blood (not recorded which). The chain couples TRBV7-7 to TRBJ1-1; no clear D. The CDR3 reads CASSLHRDTEAFF. The DNA for the CDR3 is TGTGCTAGCAGCTTACACCGGGACACTGAAGCTTTCTTT.